A selection of T cell receptor beta chains follows, all from one sample in a study of a mutant IDH1 vaccine in newly diagnosed glioma. These receptors are not linked to any known antigen. Only in-frame clones appear in the TCRdb table, and some are missing; sequencing was by immunoSEQ multiplex PCR. Altogether fewer than 45,000 clones are present, approximately 80% being singletons, with the ten largest covering approximately 4.7%. This sample comprised PBMCs, obtained from a glioma patient whose treatment included an IDH1 peptide vaccine. The receptor source for this set is a woman between 35 and 50 years old with glioma. Some clones in this sample may be carry-over from other donors' samples. The conserved cysteine and the conserved F or W are not part of the CDR3 here. The order of the fields is clone size, D gene, V gene, CDR3 protein. A D gene is named only where the DNA matches it firmly. Part of the rows lack a size; the others show once, few, many or a class for expanded clones.

>.|.|TRBV18
ASSLNQNSETQY
>.|.|TRBV7-8
ASSLALRGAISNQPQH
>once|.|TRBV28
ASRKIDRLSDEQY
>.|.|TRBV5-1
ASSLPSRDGYT
>.|TRBD1|TRBV5-1
ASNKQGEETQY
>few|.|TRBV29-1
SVQSVNQPQH
>.|TRBD2|TRBV6-5
ASASGDSTDTQY
>.|TRBD1|TRBV19
ASSMAGQGTGSYEQY
>.|.|TRBV5-5
ASSLRGAPGELF
>.|.|TRBV27
ASSLVATGEQY
>.|.|TRBV4-1
ASSQGGGGKEKLF
>few|.|TRBV2
ASSVGVWQPQH
>.|TRBD2|TRBV12-5
ASGLARGGTGELF
>.|.|TRBV6-1
ASKTGSPGANVLT